This T cell receptor beta chain was identified during a study of cytomegalovirus exposure and HLA in healthy donors. On the study more broadly: Out of 150 million to 200 million T cells, an earlier analysis found about 100 million unique TCR beta sequences in total. General study results and limits: For presence/absence analyses, sequencing depth was assumed to be roughly uniform across donors.

Nominally healthy donors were sampled, though unrecorded immune exposures were likely. This CDR3 region has 14 residues. Trimming shortened V by 7 bases and J by 3 bases, and 19 bases separated the two germline ends. Per the germline V gene, CDR1 is SQVTM and CDR2 is ANQGSEA. In the PCR, 60 Vbeta and 13 Jbeta primers were used. TCRdb's table, derived via immunoSEQ multiplex PCR, lists solely in-frame clones and lacks some. The sample lists about 220,000 clones, 70% to 80% occurring once. A word on this clone: The antigen remains unidentified.

V gene TRBV29-1 combines with J gene TRBJ2-7; perhaps TRBD1 as D (5 bases). Input material: PBMCs. The source of this sequence is a woman aged 25-40 years in good health and CMV-seronegative. Written as DNA, the CDR3 is TGCAGCGGCCTAGAAGGGGATCCGGGCTACGAGCAGTACTTC. It codes for CSGLEGDPGYEQYF.